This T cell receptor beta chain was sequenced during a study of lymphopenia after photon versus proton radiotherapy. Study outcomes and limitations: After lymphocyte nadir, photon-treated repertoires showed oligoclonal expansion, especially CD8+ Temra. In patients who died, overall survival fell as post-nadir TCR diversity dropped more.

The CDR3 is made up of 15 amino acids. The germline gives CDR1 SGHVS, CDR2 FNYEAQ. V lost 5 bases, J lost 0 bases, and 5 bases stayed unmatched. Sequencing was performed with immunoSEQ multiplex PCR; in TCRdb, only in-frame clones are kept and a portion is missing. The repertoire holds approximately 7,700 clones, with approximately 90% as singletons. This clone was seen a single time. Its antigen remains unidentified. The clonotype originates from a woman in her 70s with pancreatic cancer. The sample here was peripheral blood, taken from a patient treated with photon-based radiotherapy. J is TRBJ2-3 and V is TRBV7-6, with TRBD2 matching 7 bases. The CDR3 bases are TGTGCCAGCAGCGCAAGCGGGATTAGCACAGATACGCAGTATTTT. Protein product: CASSASGISTDTQYF.